This T cell receptor beta chain was identified during a study of blood T cell repertoires in COVID-19. Participants had their cohort set by participant-reported clinical history. Original analysis: Amplification with reference gene primers provided the estimates of nucleated cell counts. Assay used: immunoSEQ multiplex PCR; TCRdb lists only in-frame clones, some missing. V and J calls plus clone size are reproduced from that table; the DNA served to infer D and trimming. The data show about 440,000 clones, nearly 90% seen once. Trimming took off 4 bases at V and 0 bases at J, with 4 bases between the two ends. The CDR3 is 13 amino acids. Per germline, CDR1 LNHDA and CDR2 SQIVND (reference sequence).

The chain carries TRBV19 and TRBJ1-3; D is uncertain. The clonotype originates from a young woman with acute COVID-19. Sequenced material: PBMCs or T cells enriched from blood (not recorded which). The CDR3 sequence: CASSSSSGNTIYF. CDR3 DNA sequence: TGTGCCAGTAGTAGCAGCTCTGGAAACACCATATATTTT. Together with reference TRBV19 and TRBJ1-3, the CDR3 gives the full variable domain: DGGITQSPKYLFRKEGQNVTLSCEQNLNHDAMYWYRQDPGQGLRLIYYSQIVNDFQKGDIAEGYSVSREKKESFPLTVTSAQKNPTAFYLCASSSSSGNTIYFGEGSWLTVV.